The 13 T cell receptor beta chains below come from one sample, sequenced in a study of T cells in Graves' hyperthyroidism and ophthalmopathy. Amplification yielded TCR beta CDR3 regions, with RNA transcripts as the source. The primer set for the first-round RT-PCR of the TCR CDR3 was HTBI. TCRdb analysed the multiplex PCR reads with MiXCR anew, one entry per CDR3 protein. The data hold some 500,000 distinct CDR3 sequences, with about 24% observed a single time. The sample comprised blood. The receptor source for this set is a woman aged 25-40 years with Graves' ophthalmopathy.

This clonotype was detected a few times. V is TRBV6-5 and J is TRBJ2-7; the D gene is possibly TRBD1 (5 bases). Germline values: CDR1 MNHEY, CDR2 SVGAGI. The germline V and J ends were trimmed by 4 bases and 7 bases, with 8 bases remaining between them. CDR3 length equals 11 residues. In nucleotides, the CDR3 is TGTGCCAGCAGTTCAGGGCTGGAGCAGTACTTC. As protein: CASSSGLEQYF.

About this clonotype itself: This sequence may be a read error, since a much larger clone differs from it by one base. Because the CDR3 is missing its conserved closing phenylalanine or tryptophan, this is likely a read error. The CDR3 reads CATSGQAQETQYL. The DNA for the CDR3 is TGTGCCACCAGTGGTCAGGCTCAAGAGACCCAGTACCTC. The genes are TRBV24-1 and TRBJ2-5; D gene uncertain. The V gene lost 5 bases and the J gene lost 2 bases, with 8 bases spanning the gap. The CDR3 is made up of 13 amino acids. CDR1 KGHDR and CDR2 SFDVKD come from the germline V gene.

The table lists this clonotype with a few counts. This rearrangement joins TRBV7-1 to TRBJ1-3, with 8 bases lining up with TRBD1. TRBV7-1 falls under the ORF class, with uncertain function. V shed 3 bases and J 0 bases; nucleotides not matched to a gene: 25. This CDR3 spans 23 amino acids. DNA for the CDR3: TGTGCCAGCAGCTCCGAATTCTCCCTCCGGTCCGGGACAGGTCTTAGCTCTGGAAACACCATATATTTT. Translating gives CASSSEFSLRSGTGLSSGNTIYF.

The table lists this clonotype with many counts. The rearrangement links TRBV6-1 to TRBJ2-5, with D possibly matching TRBD1 (6 bases). Germline loops: CDR1 MNHNS, CDR2 SASEGT. The CDR3 sequence is 14 residues long. V was clipped by 8 bases and J by 5 bases, with 18 bases between them. The CDR3 loop is CASGQGSPRETQYF. In DNA, the CDR3 is TGTGCCAGCGGCCAGGGGTCACCGAGGGAGACCCAGTACTTC.

This clonotype occurred a few times. The chain carries TRBV12-3 or TRBV12-4 and TRBJ2-5; 13 nucleotides agree with TRBD2. V shed 6 bases, J shed 2 bases, and the junction held 6 bases outside the gene matches. The length of the CDR3 is 16 residues. This chain's CDR3 is CASSAGLAGVQETQYF. CDR3 bases: TGTGCCAGCAGCGCCGGACTAGCGGGAGTACAAGAGACCCAGTACTTC.

The CDR3 sequence is CASRGHGYTF. Written as DNA, the CDR3 is TGTGCCAGCAGGGGGCATGGCTACACCTTC. V and J are TRBV25-1 and TRBJ1-2; possibly TRBD1 for D (5 bases). The germline V gene encodes CDR1 MGHDK and CDR2 SYGVNS. The CDR3 has 10 residues. Trimming cost V 6 bases and J 6 bases, with 5 bases left between them.

This clonotype turned up a few times. Germline is not matched at one junction end, which may reflect a read error. V is TRBV6-1 and J is TRBJ1-1; 7 positions agree with TRBD1. Germline-derived CDR1 and CDR2 are MNHNS and SASEGT. The CDR3 is 15 residues long. The DNA of the CDR3 is TGTGCCAGCAGCACACAGGGGATACGGGGTACTGAGGCTTTCTTT. Translation: CASSTQGIRGTEAFF.

J is TRBJ1-2 and V is TRBV15; 7 nucleotides agree with TRBD1. V was pared by 0 bases and J by 5 bases, with 9 bases of the junction left unmatched. Germline values: CDR1 LNHNV, CDR2 YYDKDF (reference sequence). The CDR3 consists of 16 residues. CDR3 region: CATSRDSRTGSYGYTF. CDR3 sequence (DNA): TGTGCCACCAGCAGAGATAGTCGGACAGGATCGTATGGCTACACCTTC.

This clonotype was recorded a few times. The chain couples TRBV10-2 to TRBJ2-5; 13 bases are a match to TRBD2. CDR1 is WSHSY, CDR2 SAAADI, per germline. Unmatched junction bases numbered 8, after V lost 5 bases and J lost 2 bases. The CDR3 has 17 residues. Written as DNA, the CDR3 is TGCGCCAGCAGTTTGGGTCCGGGACTAGCGGGACAAGAGACCCAGTACTTC. It yields the protein CASSLGPGLAGQETQYF.

This clonotype occurred many times. V gene TRBV19 combines with J gene TRBJ1-5; 7 nucleotides match TRBD1. V lost 6 bases and J lost 0; bases outside the gene matches: 8. CDR3 size: 16 residues. In germline, CDR1 is LNHDA, CDR2 SQIVND (reference sequence). The CDR3 sequence is CASRKQGTNSNQPQHF. The DNA of the CDR3 is TGTGCCAGTAGGAAACAGGGGACGAATAGCAATCAGCCCCAGCATTTT.

This clonotype occurred many times. The V gene is TRBV5-5, the J gene TRBJ2-5, with TRBD2 matching over 9 bases. CDR3 length equals 14 residues. Germline lookup yields CDR1 SGHKS and CDR2 YYEKEE (reference sequence). The junction had 6 bases not matched to a gene; V was cut back by 5 bases and J by 4 bases. The CDR3 DNA is TGTGCCAGCAGTCTAGCGGGGTCTCCAGAGACCCAGTACTTC. This translates into CASSLAGSPETQYF.

This clonotype was detected ten times or more. The gene calls are TRBV5-1 and TRBJ2-5, with no clear D. This CDR3 has 13 amino acids. The V end was cut by 0 bases, the J end by 5 bases, with 8 bases between. Germline V CDR1 and CDR2: SGHRS, YFSETQ. The CDR3 spells CASSLALLETQYF. The CDR3, as DNA: TGCGCCAGCAGCTTGGCCCTCTTGGAGACCCAGTACTTC.

There are many counts of this clonotype. The chain has TRBV5-8 and TRBJ1-2; D perhaps matches TRBD1 (5 bases). V was pared by 0 bases and J by 6 bases, with 12 bases between. Germline assignment: CDR1 SGHTS and CDR2 YDEGEE. The CDR3 is made up of 14 amino acids. The CDR3 nucleotides are TGTGCCAGCAGCTTGGCCGGTGCAGGGAATGGCTACACCTTC. This translates into CASSLAGAGNGYTF.